The rows below give T cell receptor beta chains drawn from one sample of a study of cytomegalovirus exposure and HLA in healthy donors. The assay was immunoSEQ multiplex PCR, and TCRdb's table has in-frame clones only and misses some. The sample records fewer than 250,000 clones, roughly 83% being singletons. The specimen was PBMCs. These receptors all come from a girl aged 10-17 years in good health and CMV-seronegative. Both conserved end residues are part of each CDR3. Each record gives: D gene, J gene, V gene, CDR3 DNA, CDR3 protein. A D gene is named only where the DNA matches it firmly.

>.|TRBJ2-3|TRBV11-2
TGTGCCAGCAGCTTAGGAGGGTCTAGCACAGATACGCAGTATTTT
CASSLGGSSTDTQYF
>TRBD1|TRBJ1-1|TRBV5-6
TGTGCCAGCAGCTATTCCGGGACAGGGATGAAACAAGCTTTCTTT
CASSYSGTGMKQAFF
>.|TRBJ1-1|TRBV19
TGTGCCAGTAACCGCCAGGGTTGGACTGAAGCTTTCTTT
CASNRQGWTEAFF
>TRBD1|TRBJ1-2|TRBV5-1
TGCGCCAGCAGCTTGTACCAGGGGGCAGGTGGCTACACCTTC
CASSLYQGAGGYTF
>.|TRBJ1-5|TRBV15
TGTGCCACCAGCATCTCGCCAAGGAGCCGGGGTGGGTATAGCAATCAGCCCCAGCATTTT
CATSISPRSRGGYSNQPQHF
>.|TRBJ2-5|TRBV9
TGTGCCAGCAGCGTATCGGACGGGAACGGAAGATTAGCAGAGACCCAGTACTTC
CASSVSDGNGRLAETQYF
>.|TRBJ1-2|TRBV15
TGTGCCACCAGCAGAGATCGAACGAGCTATGGCTACACCTTC
CATSRDRTSYGYTF
>.|TRBJ2-7|TRBV30
TGTGCCTGGAACGACCACGGGACTCGCAAAAGATACGAGCAGTACTTC
CAWNDHGTRKRYEQYF
>TRBD1|TRBJ1-2|TRBV13
TGTGCCAGCAGCTTATTGACAGGGGGGATGGATGGCTACACCTTC
CASSLLTGGMDGYTF
>.|TRBJ2-5|TRBV18
TGTGCCAGCTCATCCGGACAGCAAGAGACCCAGTACTTC
CASSSGQQETQYF
>.|TRBJ1-2|TRBV5-4
TGTGCCAGCAGCCTCCCCGGGATCGGGAGCGCCTATGGCTACACCTTC
CASSLPGIGSAYGYTF
>TRBD1|TRBJ1-4|TRBV30
TGTGCCGCAGGGGGAACTAATGAAAAACTGTTTTTT
CAAGGTNEKLFF